This paragraph reports one T cell receptor beta chain. The target antigen is unknown. This entry belongs to a study of CD8 T cells in Susac syndrome. Study-level findings and limits: It was acknowledged by the study that relatively few individuals were included in its TCR sequencing and HLA analysis.

Random hexamers were used to reverse transcribe about 0.45 to 1 ug of RNA. Coverage of TCR beta CDR3 amplification by immunoSEQ multiplex PCR extended to 54 Vbeta and 13 Jbeta. Using its own MiXCR run on the immunoSEQ multiplex PCR reads, TCRdb lists one record per CDR3 protein. The top ten clones hold less than 0.12% of a sample with some 190,000 distinct CDR3 sequences, roughly 94% of them seen once. The CDR3 is 14 residues long. The junction had 2 bases not matched to a gene; V was cut back by 3 bases and J by 6 bases. CDR1 and CDR2 (germline): SGDLS, YYNGEE. The genes are TRBV9 and TRBJ2-4; the match to TRBD2 covers 11 bases. The sequence derives from a human donor in good health. Sequenced: CD4+ T cells from PBMCs. The CDR3 reads CASSAGLAVNIQYF. For the CDR3, the DNA is TGTGCCAGCAGCGCGGGACTAGCGGTAAACATTCAGTACTTC.